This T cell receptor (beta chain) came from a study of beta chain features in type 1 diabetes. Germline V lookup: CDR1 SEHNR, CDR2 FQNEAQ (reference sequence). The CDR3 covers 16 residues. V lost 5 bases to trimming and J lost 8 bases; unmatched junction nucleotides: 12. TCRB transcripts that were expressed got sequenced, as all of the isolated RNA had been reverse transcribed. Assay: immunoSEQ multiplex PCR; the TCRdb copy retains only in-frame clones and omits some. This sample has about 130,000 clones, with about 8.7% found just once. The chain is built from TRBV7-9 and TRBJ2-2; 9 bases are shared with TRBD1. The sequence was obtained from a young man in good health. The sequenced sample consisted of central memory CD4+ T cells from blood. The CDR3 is CASSQTTGTGSGELFF. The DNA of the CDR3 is TGTGCCAGCAGCCAAACAACCGGGACAGGGTCTGGGGAGCTGTTTTTT.